One T cell receptor beta chain is described in this entry. Its target antigen remains unknown. The sample holds no much larger clone one base away, and base qualities are not on file. This sample was taken from a study of shared clonotypes between healthy human individuals (TCRdb year 2020). About the study as a whole: The cohort comprised two women and three men aged 18 to 49 years. Per donor, three plates each were used for CD4 naive and CD4 memory, two for CD8 naive, and one for CD8 memory. To increase sequencing depth and limit assay-specific biases, TCR repertoire library preparation and sequencing were carried out by different laboratories using diverse techniques. Per donor, leukapheresis produced somewhere between about 0.94 and 10 billion PBMCs. To estimate repertoire size and how much clonotype sharing occurs between individuals, the study deeply sequenced the blood TCR repertoires of several healthy adults. Beyond this particular receptor, the publication reports: Pairwise subsampling led to the expectation that sequencing depth would affect the degree of clonotype sharing among donors. Because the study included a small number of donors, the genetic and exposure-history diversity represented was limited. Even with the large sequencing depth, rarefaction of the sorted-subset datasets indicated that sequencing was incomplete. When several donors were compared, the shared fraction of clonotypes was around 5.1% for naive CD4, approximately 3.3% for naive CD8, 2% to 2.5% for memory CD4, and less than 0.45% for memory CD8. Clonotypes shared by all four sorted-subset donors showed higher generation probabilities than non-shared clonotypes. Naive subsets generally had larger estimated clonotype richness than memory subsets. Sampling was restricted to blood, and TCR repertoires in tissue are likely to differ from TCR repertoires in blood.

From the germline V gene, CDR1 is SGHTA and CDR2 is FQGNSA. Cut back by 4 bases and 3 bases, the V and J ends lie 10 bases apart. From its cysteine to its phenylalanine, the CDR3 spans 13 amino acids. Only CDR3 DNA is held: 39 bases, read in frame from base 1. The donors were healthy, HIV-negative adults with no recently reported acute infections or vaccinations. All donors were Caucasian adults living in Nashville, Tennessee, USA. CD4+ T cells were enriched by magnetic negative selection, after which naive cells were positively selected on CD45RA and the negative fraction was taken as the memory subset. After blood collection by leukapheresis, PBMCs were isolated using Ficoll-Histopaque density gradient centrifugation and then cryopreserved in the vapor phase of liquid nitrogen. Analytical flow cytometry was used to check the purity and quantity of each magnetically sorted T cell population. From each sorted fraction, genomic DNA was isolated and quantified by UV absorbance on a Nanodrop 2000c.

TCR CDR3 regions were amplified from genomic DNA by multiplex PCR using the deep immunoSEQ assay. Genomic DNA extracted from each cell subset was distributed evenly over all wells of several immunoSEQ 96-well plates, and each plate served as one replicate. For sorted subsets, around 200 ng genomic DNA, equal to tens of thousands of T cell genomes, was loaded into each replicate PCR. Purified libraries were measured with a Qubit 3.0 fluorometer, size-checked on a Bioanalyzer 2100, and measured again with the KAPA Library Quantification kit. Every immunoSEQ 96-well plate was sequenced on a separate single-read 150-cycle Illumina NextSeq 550 flow cell. The authors processed their data as follows. Because only junctional sequences without quality scores were contained in the immunoSEQ output, filtering matching that applied to full-length reads could not be performed. To assign V/J genes and CDR3, sequences were annotated against IMGT germline references using PyIR, a Python wrapper for IgBLAST v1.9. Reads with weak V/J assignments (E-value above 1e-6), missing CDR3, stop codons, out-of-frame junctions, or ambiguous translated residues were removed. V3J clonotypes were defined as sequences sharing the same inferred V gene, J gene, and CDR3 amino acid sequence. Percentage overlap between repertoires was calculated by dividing the number of shared unique clonotypes by the size of the smaller repertoire. Three approaches were used to assess repertoire richness: RTK rarefaction, the Chao1 estimator, and Recon v2.1 estimates of unobserved clonotypes. OLGA was used to compute generation probabilities for all TCRbeta clonotypes that the gDNA method yielded from a handful of donors. What TCRdb holds here is the immuneACCESS table cut down to in-frame rearrangements. Part of the clones is not present; checked against another copy, under half of the missing clones reflect an unresolved V gene, and the others are unexplained. V and J calls plus clone size are reproduced from that table; the DNA served to infer D and trimming. Present in this sample are under 1,900,000 clones, about 98.5% of which were seen just once. The leading ten clones occupy roughly 0.36% of the sample.

Sequencing was performed on naive CD4+ T cells sorted from blood. The sample's cell subset or site label, decoded: CD45RA+ positively selected. The sequence was collected from a man younger than 40 in good health. The sequence joins TRBV7-2 to TRBJ2-7; no D gene can be assigned with confidence. The CDR3 reads as follows: CASSSPDGYEQYF. The base sequence is TGTGCCAGCAGCTCCCCCGATGGCTACGAGCAGTACTTC.